These 17 T cell receptor beta chains share one sample of origin, sequenced in a study of T cells in Graves' hyperthyroidism and ophthalmopathy (dated by TCRdb to 2018 to 2020). Libraries were constructed by multiplex PCR. The reads were generated on an Illumina HiSeq 2000. The TCR beta CDR3 regions were amplified from RNA transcripts. For the first round of RT-PCR on the TCR CDR3, the HTBI primer set was used together with the Qiagen OneStep RT-PCR kit. Through fastp at Q25 and MiXCR, TCRdb rebuilt clones from the public reads, retaining in-frame beta chains. Each record represents a unique CDR3 protein, reported with the most common genes and DNA among its rows. The sample table lists roughly 100,000 distinct CDR3 sequences, about 45% of them with a count of one. The ten most abundant clones make up 20% to 30% of the sample. Sequencing used blood. All receptors come from a man aged 35-49 years with Graves' hyperthyroidism.

The chain is built from TRBV29-1 and TRBJ2-1; 7 bases map to TRBD1. V trimming: 3 bases; J trimming: 0 bases; junction bases outside the gene matches: 5. CDR1 and CDR2 (germline): SQVTM, ANQGSEA. The CDR3 is 15 residues long. The CDR3 reads CSVELWDSSYNEQFF. The CDR3 DNA sequence: TGCAGCGTTGAGTTGTGGGACAGCTCCTACAATGAGCAGTTCTTC.

In its sample, this clonotype was seen many times. The chain has TRBV13 and TRBJ1-1; D is unresolved. V was pared by 7 bases and J by 1 base, with 13 bases between. The germline V gene has CDR1 PRHDT and CDR2 FYEKMQ (reference sequence). This CDR3 has 14 amino acids. CDR3 nucleotides: TGTGCCAGCACCCTTTTCATGGCGAACACTGAAGCTTTCTTT. Its protein is CASTLFMANTEAFF.

This clonotype was seen at least ten times. This rearrangement joins TRBV29-1 to TRBJ1-2; D is undetermined. The length of the CDR3 is 11 residues. Germline V CDR1 and CDR2: SQVTM, ANQGSEA. Trimming took 7 bases from V and 1 from J, leaving 7 bases between them. Written as DNA, the CDR3 is TGCAGCGCTTTAAATAACTATGGCTACACCTTC. Translated: CSALNNYGYTF.

This clonotype has ten or more counts. This chain connects TRBV12-3 or TRBV12-4 to TRBJ2-1; the match to TRBD2 covers 16 bases. V trimming: 5 bases; J trimming: 2 bases; junction bases outside the gene matches: 3. The CDR3 runs 17 residues. The CDR3 loop reads CASSAGTSGRAYNEQFF. The DNA of the CDR3 is TGTGCCAGCAGTGCCGGGACTAGCGGGAGGGCCTACAATGAGCAGTTCTTC.

This clonotype was recorded at least ten times. The chain couples TRBV20-1 to TRBJ2-5; 8 bases line up with TRBD2. Germline CDR1 DFQATT, CDR2 SNEGSKA (reference sequence). The CDR3 has 15 amino acids. With V trimmed by 3 bases and J by 7 bases, 13 bases remained unmatched. The CDR3 nucleotides read TGCAGTGCTAGTCGCTCCCGGGGGGGCAAGATGACCCAGTACTTC. Translating gives CSASRSRGGKMTQYF.

Points on this clonotype: The CDR3 ends on some other residue instead of the conserved phenylalanine or tryptophan, so this is likely a read error. No DNA is shown, since the ends of the CDR3 on it are uncertain; the CDR3 is the one TCRdb lists. The CDR3 sequence: CSVEFLSGKGETQHL. The rearrangement links TRBV29-1 to TRBJ2-5; TRBD2 is taken as the D call from the table, unchecked against the DNA. The CDR3 is 15 residues long, counting both termini. Germline CDR1 and CDR2: SQVTM and ANQGSEA.

This clonotype turned up a few times. A much larger clone differs from this one at a single base, so this may be a read error. This chain links TRBV5-1 with TRBJ2-7; 8 nucleotides line up with TRBD2. The CDR3 runs to 15 residues. With 4 bases clipped from V and 7 bases from J, the junction kept 13 bases outside the gene matches. Germline values: CDR1 SGHRS, CDR2 YFSETQ. The CDR3 here is CASSPPGLDINEQYF. Here the CDR3 DNA reads TGCGCCAGCAGCCCACCGGGACTAGATATCAATGAGCAGTACTTC.

This clonotype was detected ten times or more. Here the CDR3 reads CSVEASALDTQYF. The DNA for the CDR3 is TGCAGCGTTGAAGCGTCGGCCCTAGATACGCAGTATTTT. The chain has TRBV29-1 and TRBJ2-3; D is unresolved. V was shortened by 1 base and J by 5 bases, with 10 bases between the two germline ends. The CDR3 is 13 residues long. Per germline, CDR1 SQVTM and CDR2 ANQGSEA.

Concerning this clonotype itself: Just one base apart from a much larger clone, this may be a read error. The chain's CDR3 is CASSYPQVNTEAFF. DNA of the CDR3: TGTGCCAGCAGTTACCCCCAAGTAAACACTGAAGCTTTCTTT. This sequence joins TRBV6-5 and TRBJ1-1; D gene uncertain. This CDR3 is built from 14 residues. The V and J ends lost 2 bases and 2 bases respectively, with 9 bases between them. Germline V gene data show CDR1 as MNHEY and CDR2 as SVGAGI.

The DNA for the CDR3 is TGTGCCAGCTCACCGACGGGGGTCACTGAAGCTTTCTTT. Translation gives CASSPTGVTEAFF. The chain couples TRBV18 to TRBJ1-1, with a tentative D call TRBD1 (5 bases). The CDR3 contains 13 residues. Trimming removed 3 bases at V and 4 bases at J, with 9 bases between. Germline lookup yields CDR1 KGHSH and CDR2 LQKENI.

This clonotype showed up many times. The chain combines TRBV14 with TRBJ1-1; possibly TRBD1 for D (5 bases). Trimming cost V 4 bases and J 0 bases, with 12 bases left between them. The CDR3 contains 15 residues. Germline V gives CDR1 SGHDN, CDR2 FVKESK. CDR3 coding DNA: TGTGCCAGCAGCCGACTCGGGACGATGAACACTGAAGCTTTCTTT. Protein: CASSRLGTMNTEAFF.

This clonotype was seen ten or more times. V usage is TRBV20-1 and J usage is TRBJ2-5; D could derive from TRBD1 or TRBD2 (6 bases each). The CDR3 has 15 amino acids. Trimming cost V 3 bases and J 3 bases, with 17 bases left between them. Germline CDR1 is DFQATT and CDR2 is SNEGSKA (reference sequence). The CDR3 nucleotides read TGCAGTGCTAGTCACCCCACCGGGGGCAAAGAGACCCAGTACTTC. This codes for CSASHPTGGKETQYF.

This clonotype has a handful of counts. A much larger clone lies one base from this, so it may be a read error. The chain couples TRBV20-1 to TRBJ2-5; D possibly uses TRBD1 or TRBD2 (5 bases each). The CDR3 has 14 residues. Trimming removed 6 bases from V and 2 bases from J, with 16 bases in between. Germline V gives CDR1 DFQATT, CDR2 SNEGSKA (reference sequence). DNA of the CDR3: TGCAGTGCCGAGAGGGGCTCCCTTCAAGAGACCCAGTACTTC. Its protein is CSAERGSLQETQYF.

For this clonotype: No conserved phenylalanine or tryptophan ends this CDR3, so it is likely a read error. The V call is TRBV2, the J call TRBJ2-5; 7 bases align to TRBD2. Trimming at V came to 6 bases and at J to 4 bases, leaving 8 bases not matched to a gene. This CDR3 region has 14 residues. From germline, CDR1 is SNHLY and CDR2 FYNNEI. CDR3 nucleotide sequence: TGTGCCAGCAGGGTCTCCAGGGAGGGAGAGACCCAGTACGTC. This encodes CASRVSREGETQYV.

With regard to this clonotype: An end of the junction differs from the germline gene, which may be a read error. This chain links TRBV4-2 with TRBJ2-3; TRBD2 matches at 8 bases. This CDR3 has 17 residues. CDR1 and CDR2 (germline): LGHNA, YNFKEQ. CDR3 loop: CASGQDDGGTGGDTQYF. The CDR3 nucleotides read TGTGCCAGCGGCCAAGATGATGGCGGGACGGGGGGGGATACGCAGTATTTT.

This clonotype showed up many times. J is TRBJ2-1 and V is TRBV27; D perhaps matches TRBD2 (6 bases). The V and J ends lost 4 bases and 1 base respectively, with 8 bases between them. CDR3 length: 14 residues. CDR1 is MNHEY, CDR2 SMNVEV, per germline (reference sequence). The CDR3 region has the DNA TGTGCCAGCAGTTCTGGGACTTCCTACAATGAGCAGTTCTTC. This encodes CASSSGTSYNEQFF.

The CDR3 sequence is CASREWRAGGYTF. DNA for the CDR3: TGTGCCAGCAGGGAATGGCGGGCTGGTGGCTACACCTTC. This chain uses TRBV7-6 with TRBJ1-2, with unresolved D. Deletions cut 6 bases from V and 7 bases from J, with 15 bases between. Germline loops: CDR1 SGHVS, CDR2 FNYEAQ. The CDR3 consists of 13 residues.